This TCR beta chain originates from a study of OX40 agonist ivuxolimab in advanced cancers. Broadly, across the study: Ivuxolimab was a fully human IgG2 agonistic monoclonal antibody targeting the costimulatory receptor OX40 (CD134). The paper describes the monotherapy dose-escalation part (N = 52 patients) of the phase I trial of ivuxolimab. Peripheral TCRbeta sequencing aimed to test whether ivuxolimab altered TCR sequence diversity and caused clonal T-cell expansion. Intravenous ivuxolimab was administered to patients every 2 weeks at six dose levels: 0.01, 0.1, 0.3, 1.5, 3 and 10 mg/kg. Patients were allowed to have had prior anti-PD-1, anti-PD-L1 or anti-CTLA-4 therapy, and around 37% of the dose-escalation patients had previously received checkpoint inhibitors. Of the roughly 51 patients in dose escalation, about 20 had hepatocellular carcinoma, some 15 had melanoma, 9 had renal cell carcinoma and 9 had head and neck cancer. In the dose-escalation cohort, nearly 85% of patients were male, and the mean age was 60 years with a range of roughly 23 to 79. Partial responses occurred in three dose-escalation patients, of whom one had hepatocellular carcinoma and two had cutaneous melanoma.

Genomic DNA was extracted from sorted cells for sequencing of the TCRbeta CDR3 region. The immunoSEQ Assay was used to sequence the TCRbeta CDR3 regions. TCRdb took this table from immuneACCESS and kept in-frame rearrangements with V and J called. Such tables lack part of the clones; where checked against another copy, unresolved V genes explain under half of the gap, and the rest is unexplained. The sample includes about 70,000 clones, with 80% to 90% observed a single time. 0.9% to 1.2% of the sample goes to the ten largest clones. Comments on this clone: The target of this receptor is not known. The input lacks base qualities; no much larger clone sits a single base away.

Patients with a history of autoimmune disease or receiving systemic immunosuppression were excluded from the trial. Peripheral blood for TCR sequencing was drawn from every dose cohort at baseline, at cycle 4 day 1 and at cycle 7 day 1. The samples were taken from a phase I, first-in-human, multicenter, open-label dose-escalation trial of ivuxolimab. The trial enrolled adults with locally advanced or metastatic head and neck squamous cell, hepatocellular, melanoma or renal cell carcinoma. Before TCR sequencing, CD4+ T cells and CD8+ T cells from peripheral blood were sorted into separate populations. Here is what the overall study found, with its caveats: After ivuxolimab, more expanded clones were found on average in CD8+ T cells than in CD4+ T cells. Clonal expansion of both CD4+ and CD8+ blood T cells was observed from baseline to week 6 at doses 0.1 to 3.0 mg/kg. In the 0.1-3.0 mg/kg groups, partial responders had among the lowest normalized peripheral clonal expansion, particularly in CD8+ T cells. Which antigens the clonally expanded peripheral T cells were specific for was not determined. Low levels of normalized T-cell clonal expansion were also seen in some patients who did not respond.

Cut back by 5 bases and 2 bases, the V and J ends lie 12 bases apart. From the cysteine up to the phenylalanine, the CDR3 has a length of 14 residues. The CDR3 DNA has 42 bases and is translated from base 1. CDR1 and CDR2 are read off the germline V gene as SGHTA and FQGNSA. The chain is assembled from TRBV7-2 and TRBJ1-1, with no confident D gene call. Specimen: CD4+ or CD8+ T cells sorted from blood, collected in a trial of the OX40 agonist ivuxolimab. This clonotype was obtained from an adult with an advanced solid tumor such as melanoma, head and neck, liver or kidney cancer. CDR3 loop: CASSPTRVNTEAFF. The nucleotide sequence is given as TGTGCCAGCAGCCCGACGAGGGTTAACACTGAAGCTTTCTTT.